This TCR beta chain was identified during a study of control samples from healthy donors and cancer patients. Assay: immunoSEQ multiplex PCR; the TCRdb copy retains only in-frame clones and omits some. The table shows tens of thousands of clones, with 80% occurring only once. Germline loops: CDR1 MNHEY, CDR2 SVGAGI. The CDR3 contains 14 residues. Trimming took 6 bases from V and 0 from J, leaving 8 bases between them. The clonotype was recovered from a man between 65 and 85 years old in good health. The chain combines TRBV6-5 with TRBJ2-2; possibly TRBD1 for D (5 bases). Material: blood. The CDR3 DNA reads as TGTGCCAGCAGGAGACAGACGAACACCGGGGAGCTGTTTTTT. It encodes CASRRQTNTGELFF.